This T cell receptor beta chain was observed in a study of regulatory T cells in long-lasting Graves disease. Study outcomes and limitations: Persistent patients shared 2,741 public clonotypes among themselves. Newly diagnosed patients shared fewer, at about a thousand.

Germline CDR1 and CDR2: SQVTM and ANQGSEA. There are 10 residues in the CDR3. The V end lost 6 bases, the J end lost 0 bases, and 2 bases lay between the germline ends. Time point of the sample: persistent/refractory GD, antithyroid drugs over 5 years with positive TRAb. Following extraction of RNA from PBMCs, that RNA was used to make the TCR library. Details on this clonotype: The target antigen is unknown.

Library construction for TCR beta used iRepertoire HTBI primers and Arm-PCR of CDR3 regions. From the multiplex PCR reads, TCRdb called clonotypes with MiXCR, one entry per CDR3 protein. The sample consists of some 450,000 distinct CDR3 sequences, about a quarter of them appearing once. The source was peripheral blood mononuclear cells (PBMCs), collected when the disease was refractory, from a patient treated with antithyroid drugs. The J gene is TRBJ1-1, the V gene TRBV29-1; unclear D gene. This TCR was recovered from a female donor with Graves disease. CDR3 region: CSVMNTEAFF. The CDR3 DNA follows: TGCAGCGTGATGAACACTGAAGCTTTCTTT.